This T cell receptor (beta chain) comes out of a study of regulatory T cells in long-lasting Graves disease. V was clipped by 5 bases and J by 1 base, with 11 bases between them. The CDR3 is made up of 14 amino acids. The germline V gene encodes CDR1 LNHDA and CDR2 SQIVND (reference sequence). The time point here: newly diagnosed GD, antithyroid drugs for less than 3 months. With RNA extracted from PBMCs as input, the TCR library was made. Library construction for TCR beta used iRepertoire HTBI primers and Arm-PCR of CDR3 regions. TCRdb called the multiplex PCR reads again in MiXCR, with one record for every CDR3 protein. In the table there are around 450,000 distinct CDR3 sequences, around 15% of which are singletons. The sample also formed part of further work on T cells in Graves' hyperthyroidism and ophthalmopathy. From that paper: Exclusion criteria comprised uncontrolled infection, other autoimmune disease, pregnancy or lactation.

The V and J genes are TRBV19 and TRBJ2-5; D remains ambiguous. This sample comprised peripheral blood mononuclear cells (PBMCs), obtained at new diagnosis, from a patient treated with antithyroid drugs. The sequence came from a man aged 40-50 years with Graves disease. For the CDR3, the DNA is TGTGCCAGTAGTCACCGGACCTCCCAAGAGACCCAGTACTTC. This gives the protein CASSHRTSQETQYF.